The next 14 T cell receptor beta chains were all read from a single sample in a study of metastatic and nonmetastatic thyroid tumors. Treatment of any kind had been given to no patient before thyroid surgery. TCRdb re-called clones from the PCR reads using MiXCR. The repertoire consists of tens of thousands of clones, with 20% to 25% occurring once and the leading ten covering more than 14%. Source material: tumor tissue. The receptors originated from a female donor with papillary thyroid cancer or a benign thyroid nodule (not recorded which). Some clones in this sample may be carry-over from other donors' samples.

Remarks on this clone: The junction and the germline gene differ at one end; a read error may be behind it. The chain has TRBV6-1 and TRBJ2-6; tentatively, D is TRBD1 (5 bases). Germline V lookup: CDR1 MNHNS, CDR2 SASEGT. The CDR3 loop spans 15 amino acids. The CDR3 nucleotides read TGTGCCAGCATCGCAGACAGTTCTGGGCCCAACGTCCTGACTTTC. It translates to CASIADSSGPNVLTF.

Written as DNA, the CDR3 is TGCAGTGCCCCGACGGACAACACTGAAGCTTTCTTT. Protein product: CSAPTDNTEAFF. J is TRBJ1-1 and V is TRBV20-1; no clear D. The ends were cut back, 6 bases at V and 2 bases at J, with 10 bases in the middle. Germline values: CDR1 DFQATT, CDR2 SNEGSKA (reference sequence). CDR3 size: 12 residues.

This clone has ten or more counts. This chain uses TRBV12-3 or TRBV12-4 with TRBJ1-1, with TRBD1 matching 12 bases. V lost 8 bases, J lost 6 bases, and 7 bases stayed unmatched. The CDR3 sequence is 14 residues long. The CDR3 loop reads CASRGTGGEAEAFF. Written as DNA, the CDR3 is TGTGCCAGCCGCGGGACAGGGGGCGAGGCTGAAGCTTTCTTT.

The V and J genes are TRBV5-1 and TRBJ2-5, with no clear D. The CDR3 contains 15 residues. With 1 base removed from V and 2 bases from J, the gap between germline ends came to 12 bases. Germline V gene sequence: CDR1 SGHRS, CDR2 YFSETQ. The CDR3: CASSLLQPTQETQYF. CDR3 nucleotide sequence: TGCGCCAGCAGCTTGTTACAGCCAACTCAAGAGACCCAGTACTTC.

This clone turned up a few times. V gene TRBV20-1 combines with J gene TRBJ2-1, with D perhaps matching TRBD2 (7 bases). The CDR3 runs 17 residues. The germline V gene encodes CDR1 DFQATT and CDR2 SNEGSKA (reference sequence). V was shortened by 0 bases and J by 4 bases, with 19 bases between the two germline ends. CDR3 amino acids: CSARDSGGALGYNEQFF. The DNA of the CDR3 is TGCAGTGCTAGAGATAGTGGGGGGGCGCTTGGGTACAATGAGCAGTTCTTC.

This clone was recorded many times. The genes are TRBV6-1 and TRBJ1-3, with D maybe TRBD1 (5 bases). Trimming left V 3 bases short and J 2 bases short, with 8 bases between. The CDR3 extends over 14 amino acids. Germline values: CDR1 MNHNS, CDR2 SASEGT. This CDR3 reads CASSEQGTGNTIYF. CDR3 DNA: TGTGCCAGCAGTGAGCAGGGCACTGGAAACACCATATATTTT.

This clone was found many times. The chain links TRBV28 to TRBJ2-3; no clear D gene. Germline V gene lookup returns CDR1 MDHEN and CDR2 SYDVKM. The CDR3 totals 16 residues. V lost 6 bases and J 0 bases, leaving 16 bases between the germline ends. Here the CDR3 DNA reads TGTGCCAGCAGGGGTTGGAGCGCGTCTAGCACAGATACGCAGTATTTT. It is translated as CASRGWSASSTDTQYF.

By share of the sample, this clone is medium-sized. This chain connects TRBV2 to TRBJ2-7; 14 bases are shared with TRBD2. Looked up from germline, CDR1 is SNHLY and CDR2 is FYNNEI. The junction had 6 bases not matched to a gene; V was cut back by 7 bases and J by 7 bases. This CDR3 has 14 amino acids. CDR3 in amino acids: CASTTSGRAEEQYF. In DNA form, the CDR3 reads TGTGCCAGCACGACTAGCGGGAGGGCCGAAGAGCAGTACTTC.

The rearrangement uses TRBV20-1 and TRBJ2-7; TRBD2 matches at 7 bases. The CDR3 contains 13 residues. Losses at the gene ends were 6 bases for V and 1 base for J; bases not matched to a gene: 6. The germline V gene has CDR1 DFQATT and CDR2 SNEGSKA (reference sequence). The CDR3 sequence: CSAHERGSYEQYF. The CDR3 coding sequence is TGCAGTGCCCATGAGCGGGGTTCCTACGAGCAGTACTTC.

Notes on this clone: In the same sample, other DNA sequences code for this CDR3. The V gene is TRBV6-5, the J gene TRBJ1-1; D is possibly TRBD1 (6 bases). This CDR3 has 15 amino acids. V lost 4 bases to trimming and J lost 0 bases, with 12 bases between them. Germline values: CDR1 MNHEY, CDR2 SVGAGI. CDR3 in amino acids: CASSLPGHMNTEAFF. CDR3 sequence (DNA): TGTGCCAGCAGTTTACCGGGACATATGAACACTGAAGCTTTCTTT.

The sample holds a few counts of this clone. This chain connects TRBV28 to TRBJ1-5, with a weak D call TRBD1 (6 bases). Trimming removed 5 bases from V and 5 bases from J, with 13 bases in between. Germline V gene lookup returns CDR1 MDHEN and CDR2 SYDVKM. The CDR3 runs 14 residues. CDR3 DNA: TGTGCCAGCAGTCAGGGGCACAGAGATCAGCCCCAGCATTTT. It is translated as CASSQGHRDQPQHF.

The chain has TRBV27 and TRBJ2-7; D possibly matches TRBD1 or TRBD2 (5 bases each). CDR1 MNHEY and CDR2 SMNVEV come from the germline V gene (reference sequence). The CDR3 has 10 residues. V was shortened by 8 bases and J by 4 bases, with 6 bases between the two germline ends. The CDR3 sequence: CASGGYEQYF. The CDR3 DNA follows: TGTGCCAGCGGGGGTTACGAGCAGTACTTC.

The CDR3 nucleotides are TGTGCCTGGAGTGGGGGGACCGGGACGGCAAATCAGCCCCAGCATTTT. It is translated as CAWSGGTGTANQPQHF. This rearrangement joins TRBV30 to TRBJ1-5; possibly TRBD1 for D (5 bases). In germline, CDR1 is GTSNPN, CDR2 SVGIG (reference sequence). V lost 1 base and J 4 bases, leaving 17 bases between the germline ends. This CDR3 contains 16 residues.

V gene TRBV5-1 combines with J gene TRBJ1-1; D possibly corresponds to TRBD1 (6 bases). Trimming cost V 4 bases and J 5 bases, with 12 bases left between them. This CDR3 contains 13 residues. Germline V lookup: CDR1 SGHRS, CDR2 YFSETQ. CDR3 DNA: TGCGCCAGCAGCGCTGGGAGGGGGACTGAAGCTTTCTTT. Amino acids: CASSAGRGTEAFF.